This T cell receptor (beta chain) was sequenced in a study of control samples from healthy donors and cancer patients. Assay used: immunoSEQ multiplex PCR; TCRdb lists only in-frame clones, some missing. The data contain just over 150,000 clones, around 90% of them singletons. The CDR3 covers 15 residues. Germline V lookup: CDR1 MNHEY, CDR2 SVGAGI. V lost 6 bases and J lost 3, with 18 bases in between. The clonotype originates from a man aged 25-40 years in good health. Material: blood. The gene calls are TRBV6-5 and TRBJ2-7; D is perhaps TRBD2 (5 bases). CDR3 DNA sequence: TGTGCCAGCAGCCCCCGTGGAGCGGCGTACTACGAGCAGTACTTC. It yields the protein CASSPRGAAYYEQYF.